Listed below are T cell receptor beta chains from one sample, sequenced in a study of cytomegalovirus exposure and HLA in healthy donors. Libraries were prepared by immunoSEQ multiplex PCR; TCRdb keeps only in-frame clonotypes and omits some of them. The repertoire consists of about 190,000 clones, with about 77% occurring once and the leading ten covering approximately 4.8%. Sequenced material: PBMCs. The receptor source for this set is a man aged 25-45 years in good health and CMV-seropositive. CDR3s include the opening cysteine and the closing phenylalanine or tryptophan. Fields, in order: CDR3 length, J gene, clone size, D gene, V gene, CDR3 DNA, CDR3 protein. The D gene is left open where the match is weak. The size of a clone is reported for some rows only, either as once, few or many, or as a class for expanded clones.

>13|TRBJ1-1|NA|NA|TRBV2
TGTGCCACCTCCAGCGGCGGAAACACTGAAGCTTTCTTT
CATSSGGNTEAFF
>15|TRBJ1-5|NA|NA|TRBV19
TGTGCCAGTAGCCTGACGCCAGGGACAAATCAGCCCCAGCATTTT
CASSLTPGTNQPQHF
>13|TRBJ1-4|once|NA|TRBV9
TGTGCCAGCAGCGTCGGGGGGCTGGGAAAACTGTTTTTT
CASSVGGLGKLFF
>14|TRBJ1-2|NA|NA|TRBV11-2
TGTGCCAGCAGCCCCGGACAGCCTAACTATGGCTACACCTTC
CASSPGQPNYGYTF
>15|TRBJ1-2|NA|TRBD1|TRBV19
TGTGCCAGTAGGAACCACAGGGGGCTCGATTGGGGCTACACCTTC
CASRNHRGLDWGYTF
>14|TRBJ2-7|NA|TRBD1|TRBV6-5
TGTGCCAGCAGACCAGGGACAGGTTTCTACGAGCAGTACTTC
CASRPGTGFYEQYF
>16|TRBJ1-6|NA|TRBD1|TRBV7-9
TGTTCCAGCAGCCCTACCCGACAGGGGCGTAATTCACCCCTCCACTTT
CSSSPTRQGRNSPLHF
>17|TRBJ1-6|NA|TRBD1|TRBV27
TGTGCCAGCAGTTTTGACAGGGGGTCGGGTTATAATTCACCCCTCCACTTT
CASSFDRGSGYNSPLHF
>16|TRBJ2-1|NA|TRBD1|TRBV5-1
TGCGCCAGCAGCACACATCCGGGACAGGCGTACAATGAGCAGTTCTTC
CASSTHPGQAYNEQFF
>13|TRBJ1-2|few|TRBD1|TRBV27
TGTGCCAGCAGTAGGACAGGGAACTATGGCTACACCTTC
CASSRTGNYGYTF
>15|TRBJ2-1|NA|NA|TRBV9
TGTGCCAGCAGCCTTGATGGCAGAACCTACAATGAGCAGTTCTTC
CASSLDGRTYNEQFF
>14|TRBJ1-5|NA|TRBD1|TRBV27
TGTGCCAGCAGTTGGGCAGGGGGCGGTCAGCCCCAGCATTTT
CASSWAGGGQPQHF
>17|TRBJ1-2|NA|TRBD1|TRBV27
TGTGCCAGCAGTCCTACTTATGGGACAGATTTTAACTATGGCTACACCTTC
CASSPTYGTDFNYGYTF
>15|TRBJ2-5|NA|TRBD1|TRBV6-1
TGTGCCACCTACCTAGGACAGGGTGTCGGAGAGACCCAGTACTTC
CATYLGQGVGETQYF
>13|TRBJ2-7|few|TRBD1|TRBV5-5
TGTGCCAGCAGCCGATTGGGACAGAACGAGCAGTACTTC
CASSRLGQNEQYF
>15|TRBJ2-7|NA|TRBD1|TRBV6-1
TGTGCCAGCAGGCCCGAGCCGGGACAGGACTACGAGCAGTACTTC
CASRPEPGQDYEQYF
>16|TRBJ2-7|NA|TRBD1|TRBV27
TGTGCCAGCAGTCAACAGACAGGGGGCTACTCCTACGAGCAGTACTTC
CASSQQTGGYSYEQYF
>15|TRBJ2-1|NA|TRBD2|TRBV7-9
TGTGCCAGCAGCCAACTAGCGGGAGTGGTGAATGAGCAGTTCTTC
CASSQLAGVVNEQFF
>14|TRBJ1-4|few|TRBD1|TRBV11-2
TGTGCCAGCACCAAAGACAGGGGATTGGAAAAACTGTTTTTT
CASTKDRGLEKLFF
>16|TRBJ2-1|NA|NA|TRBV7-8
TGTGCCAGCAGCTTTTTCAACCCACTACCGGGAAATGAGCAGTTCTTC
CASSFFNPLPGNEQFF
>16|TRBJ2-1|few|TRBD1|TRBV25-1
TGTGCCAGCAGTGAACCCCACGGGACAGGTGGAAATGAGCAGTTCTTC
CASSEPHGTGGNEQFF
>17|TRBJ2-3|NA|TRBD2|TRBV14
TGTGCCAGCAGCCTCTCCGGGACTAGCGGTTGGGTAGATACGCAGTATTTT
CASSLSGTSGWVDTQYF
>16|TRBJ2-1|NA|TRBD2|TRBV4-1
TGCGCCAGCAGCCAAGTCCTAGCGGGGGCCTACAATGAGCAGTTCTTC
CASSQVLAGAYNEQFF
>14|TRBJ2-7|NA|NA|TRBV28
TGTGCCAGCACCCCTCCGCGGGGTGCCCACGGGCAGTACTTC
CASTPPRGAHGQYF
>14|TRBJ2-1|NA|TRBD2|TRBV19
TGTGCCAGTAGGCGACTAGCGGGAGGGAATGAGCAGTTCTTC
CASRRLAGGNEQFF
>15|TRBJ2-7|NA|TRBD2|TRBV18
TGTGCCAGCTCACCACAATGGACTAGCGGGTACGAGCAGTACTTC
CASSPQWTSGYEQYF
>16|TRBJ1-1|NA|TRBD1|TRBV9
TGTGCCAGCAGCGCACCGGGACAGGGGCTTCGAACTGAAGCTTTCTTT
CASSAPGQGLRTEAFF
>12|TRBJ1-4|NA|NA|TRBV2
TGTGCCAGCCGTGAGGGGAGCGAAAAACTGTTTTTT
CASREGSEKLFF
>18|TRBJ2-3|few|TRBD2|TRBV15
TGTGCCACCAGCCCTTGGGAGACTAGCGGGGGGCCAGGGGATACGCAGTATTTT
CATSPWETSGGPGDTQYF
>13|TRBJ2-7|NA|TRBD1|TRBV30
TGTGCCTGGAGTGGCGACAGGGGTTACGAGCAGTACTTC
CAWSGDRGYEQYF
>14|TRBJ2-7|NA|TRBD1|TRBV13
TGTGCCAGCAGCCCGACAGGGGCCGGCCGCGAGCAGTACTTC
CASSPTGAGREQYF
>14|TRBJ1-2|few|NA|TRBV5-4
TGTGCCAGCAGCTTGGAGGGCGGGATCTATGGCTACACCTTC
CASSLEGGIYGYTF
>15|TRBJ2-5|NA|TRBD2|TRBV14
TGTGCCAGCAGCCAGTGGTCGGGGGGACAAGAGACCCAGTACTTC
CASSQWSGGQETQYF
>14|TRBJ2-3|NA|TRBD1|TRBV15
TGTGCCACCAGCATCTGGACAGGAAGTGACGGGCAGTATTTT
CATSIWTGSDGQYF
>15|TRBJ2-7|NA|NA|TRBV21-1
TGTGCCAGCAGCAAACCCAGACACTCCTCCTACGAGCAGTACTTC
CASSKPRHSSYEQYF
>16|TRBJ2-5|NA|TRBD2|TRBV7-7
TGTGCTAGCAGCTTAGGCCTAGCGGGGCTCCAAGAGACCCAGTACTTC
CASSLGLAGLQETQYF
>12|TRBJ2-7|NA|NA|TRBV5-6
TGTGCCAGCAGCTTAATTAGGAGCGAGCAGTACTTC
CASSLIRSEQYF
>14|TRBJ1-5|NA|NA|TRBV30
TGTGCCTGGACGTTCGCAGGGGATAATCAGCCCCAGCATTTT
CAWTFAGDNQPQHF
>12|TRBJ1-1|NA|TRBD1|TRBV19
TGTGCCACCAGGGGGACGAACACTGAAGCTTTCTTT
CATRGTNTEAFF
>12|TRBJ1-1|NA|NA|TRBV19
TGTGCCAGTAATATCGGTGAGACTGAAGCTTTCTTT
CASNIGETEAFF
>15|TRBJ2-5|NA|TRBD2|TRBV18
TGTGCCAGCTCACCTTTGGGACTAGGAATGGAGACCCAGTACTTC
CASSPLGLGMETQYF
>14|TRBJ2-2|NA|NA|TRBV5-1
TGCGCCAGCAGCTTGGGTAGTCGCCCCGGGGAGCTGTTTTTT
CASSLGSRPGELFF
>15|TRBJ1-2|NA|NA|TRBV4-2
TGTGCCAGCAGCCAAGATCGAACAGGGCCCTATGGCTACACCTTC
CASSQDRTGPYGYTF
>16|TRBJ2-7|NA|NA|TRBV4-2
TGTGCCAGCAGCCAAGTGACGGGTAGCGGACCCTACGAGCAGTACTTC
CASSQVTGSGPYEQYF
>14|TRBJ2-5|NA|NA|TRBV11-2
TGTGCCAGCAGCCCTACAGGGAGTGGGGAGACCCAGTACTTC
CASSPTGSGETQYF
>16|TRBJ1-2|NA|TRBD1|TRBV6-1
TGTGCCAGCAGTGAAGGGGCAGGGGGATTTAACTATGGCTACACCTTC
CASSEGAGGFNYGYTF
>16|TRBJ1-5|NA|TRBD1|TRBV5-5
TGTGCCAGCAGCCTTTGGACAGGACGGGGCAATCAGCCCCAGCATTTT
CASSLWTGRGNQPQHF
>15|TRBJ2-5|NA|TRBD1|TRBV5-1
TGCGCCAGCAGCCCGGGGACAGGGGGCGCCGAGACCCAGTACTTC
CASSPGTGGAETQYF